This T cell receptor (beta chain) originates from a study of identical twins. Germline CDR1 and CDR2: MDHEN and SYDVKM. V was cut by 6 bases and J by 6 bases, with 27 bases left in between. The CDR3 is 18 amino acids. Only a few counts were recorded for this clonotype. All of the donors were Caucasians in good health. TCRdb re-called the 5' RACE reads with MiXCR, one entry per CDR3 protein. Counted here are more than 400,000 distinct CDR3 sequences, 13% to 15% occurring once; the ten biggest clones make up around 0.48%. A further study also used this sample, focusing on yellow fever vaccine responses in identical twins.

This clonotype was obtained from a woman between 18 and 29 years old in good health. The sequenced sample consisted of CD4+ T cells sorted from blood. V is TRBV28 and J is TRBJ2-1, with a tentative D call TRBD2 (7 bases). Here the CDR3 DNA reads TGTGCCAGCAGCCCCAGGGGCGGCGGGGGCCAGAGGGGCAATGAGCAGTTCTTC. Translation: CASSPRGGGGQRGNEQFF.